The rows below give T cell receptor beta chains drawn from one sample of a study of T cells in Graves' hyperthyroidism and ophthalmopathy. MiXCR, applied by TCRdb to the multiplex PCR reads, yields one record per CDR3 protein. The sample yields more than 550,000 distinct CDR3 sequences, approximately 15% seen once. Sequenced input: blood. All receptors come from a man aged 50-60 years with Graves' hyperthyroidism. Each CDR3 is given with its conserved first and last residue. Fields, in order: D gene, V gene, J gene, clone size, CDR3 protein, CDR3 DNA. The D gene is left open where the match is weak. Clone size is given for some rows only: seen once, a few or many times, or a class if the clone is expanded.

d_gene: NA
v_gene: TRBV6-2/TRBV6-3
j_gene: TRBJ2-1
abundance: NA
CDR3aa: CASSYLGGFEQFF
CDR3nt: TGTGCCAGCAGTTACCTGGGGGGCTTTGAGCAGTTCTTC

d_gene: NA
v_gene: TRBV15
j_gene: TRBJ1-1
abundance: NA
CDR3aa: CATSRDGGAEAFF
CDR3nt: TGTGCCACCAGCAGAGATGGGGGGGCTGAAGCTTTCTTT

d_gene: TRBD1
v_gene: TRBV29-1
j_gene: TRBJ2-7
abundance: once
CDR3aa: CSVPTGTGAYEQYF
CDR3nt: TGCAGCGTTCCGACGGGGACAGGGGCCTACGAGCAGTACTTC

d_gene: NA
v_gene: TRBV2
j_gene: TRBJ1-2
abundance: many
CDR3aa: CASSESQVNYGYTF
CDR3nt: TGTGCCAGCAGTGAAAGCCAGGTGAACTATGGCTACACCTTC

d_gene: TRBD2
v_gene: TRBV11-2
j_gene: TRBJ2-1
abundance: many
CDR3aa: CASSLVWGGRLHEQFF
CDR3nt: TGTGCCAGCAGCTTAGTTTGGGGCGGGAGATTGCATGAGCAGTTCTTC

d_gene: NA
v_gene: TRBV30
j_gene: TRBJ1-5
abundance: NA
CDR3aa: CAWSSGDNQPQHF
CDR3nt: TGTGCCTGGAGTTCAGGGGACAATCAGCCCCAGCATTTT

d_gene: TRBD2
v_gene: TRBV6-1
j_gene: TRBJ2-1
abundance: many
CDR3aa: CASSDRLAAYNEQFF
CDR3nt: TGTGCCAGCAGTGATCGGCTAGCGGCTTACAATGAGCAGTTCTTC

d_gene: TRBD1
v_gene: TRBV2
j_gene: TRBJ2-2
abundance: many
CDR3aa: CASKVQGAWTGELFF
CDR3nt: TGTGCCAGCAAGGTGCAGGGGGCATGGACCGGGGAGCTGTTTTTT

d_gene: NA
v_gene: TRBV3-1
j_gene: TRBJ2-6
abundance: NA
CDR3aa: CASSQGGVSGANVLTF
CDR3nt: TGTGCCAGCAGCCAAGGGGGTGTTAGTGGGGCCAACGTCCTGACTTTC

d_gene: NA
v_gene: TRBV28
j_gene: TRBJ1-2
abundance: few
CDR3aa: CASSGVVWLGYTF
CDR3nt: TGTGCCAGCAGCGGGGTGGTGTGGCTCGGCTACACCTTC

d_gene: NA
v_gene: TRBV6-4
j_gene: TRBJ1-2
abundance: few
CDR3aa: CASSSTQTYGYTF
CDR3nt: TGTGCCAGCAGCTCAACCCAGACGTATGGCTACACCTTC

d_gene: NA
v_gene: TRBV2
j_gene: TRBJ2-7
abundance: NA
CDR3aa: CASSARQDYPYEQYF
CDR3nt: TGTGCCAGCAGTGCTCGACAGGACTATCCCTACGAGCAGTACTTC

d_gene: TRBD2
v_gene: TRBV6-1
j_gene: TRBJ2-1
abundance: many
CDR3aa: CASSYTGLPGNEQFF
CDR3nt: TGTGCCAGCAGTTACACGGGACTACCAGGGAATGAGCAGTTCTTC

d_gene: NA
v_gene: TRBV29-1
j_gene: TRBJ1-1
abundance: many
CDR3aa: CSVVGFTTTEAFF
CDR3nt: TGCAGCGTTGTTGGGTTTACAACCACTGAAGCTTTCTTT

d_gene: TRBD1
v_gene: TRBV5-1
j_gene: TRBJ2-7
abundance: many
CDR3aa: CASSVGQGDYEQYF
CDR3nt: TGCGCCAGCAGCGTGGGACAGGGGGACTACGAGCAGTACTTC

d_gene: NA
v_gene: TRBV2
j_gene: TRBJ2-7
abundance: many
CDR3aa: CASSENAERSSYEQYF
CDR3nt: TGTGCCAGCAGTGAAAACGCCGAGCGGAGCTCCTACGAGCAGTACTTC

d_gene: NA
v_gene: TRBV10-3
j_gene: TRBJ1-1
abundance: few
CDR3aa: CAIRLGGTEAFF
CDR3nt: TGTGCCATCAGACTGGGGGGAACTGAAGCTTTCTTT

d_gene: TRBD2
v_gene: TRBV6-1
j_gene: TRBJ2-7
abundance: many
CDR3aa: CASSEEGAGDGYEQYF
CDR3nt: TGTGCCAGCAGTGAAGAGGGAGCGGGAGATGGATACGAGCAGTACTTC

d_gene: NA
v_gene: TRBV12-3/TRBV12-4
j_gene: TRBJ1-6
abundance: NA
CDR3aa: CASSLRGYSPLHF
CDR3nt: TGTGCCAGCAGTTTACGGGGGTATTCACCCCTCCACTTT

d_gene: NA
v_gene: TRBV28
j_gene: TRBJ2-6
abundance: many
CDR3aa: CASSPRPGANVLTF
CDR3nt: TGTGCCAGCAGCCCCAGACCTGGGGCCAACGTCCTGACTTTC

d_gene: TRBD1
v_gene: TRBV18
j_gene: TRBJ1-6
abundance: many
CDR3aa: CASSPDRDHSPLHF
CDR3nt: TGTGCCAGCTCACCGGACAGGGACCATTCACCCCTCCACTTT

d_gene: NA
v_gene: TRBV7-2
j_gene: TRBJ2-1
abundance: many
CDR3aa: CASSYGTGYNEQFF
CDR3nt: TGTGCCAGCAGCTACGGGACCGGCTACAATGAGCAGTTCTTC

d_gene: NA
v_gene: TRBV13
j_gene: TRBJ2-7
abundance: many
CDR3aa: CASSPVGSTSHEQYF
CDR3nt: TGTGCCAGCAGCCCCGTTGGATCTACCAGCCACGAGCAGTACTTC

d_gene: NA
v_gene: TRBV11-2
j_gene: TRBJ2-3
abundance: many
CDR3aa: CASSFTAGDSTDTQYF
CDR3nt: TGTGCCAGCAGCTTTACAGCAGGGGATTCCACAGATACGCAGTATTTT

d_gene: NA
v_gene: TRBV10-2
j_gene: TRBJ2-5
abundance: once
CDR3aa: CASMGGQETQYF
CDR3nt: TGCGCCAGCATGGGCGGACAAGAGACCCAGTACTTC